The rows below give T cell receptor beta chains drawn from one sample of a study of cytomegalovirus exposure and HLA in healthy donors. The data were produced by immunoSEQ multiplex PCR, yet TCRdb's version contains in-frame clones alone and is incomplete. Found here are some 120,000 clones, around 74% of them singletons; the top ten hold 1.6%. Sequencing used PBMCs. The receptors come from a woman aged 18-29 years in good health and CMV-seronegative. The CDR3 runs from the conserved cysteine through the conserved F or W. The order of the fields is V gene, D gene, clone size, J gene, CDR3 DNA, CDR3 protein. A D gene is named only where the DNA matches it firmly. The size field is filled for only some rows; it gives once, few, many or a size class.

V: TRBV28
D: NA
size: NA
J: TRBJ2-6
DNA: TGTGCCAGCAGTTTAATGGGGCCTGGGGCCAACGTCCTGACTTTC
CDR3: CASSLMGPGANVLTF

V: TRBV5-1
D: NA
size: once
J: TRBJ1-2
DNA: TGCGCCAGCAGCTTGGGGGATGGGGGGGGCCTCGGCTACACCTTC
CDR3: CASSLGDGGGLGYTF

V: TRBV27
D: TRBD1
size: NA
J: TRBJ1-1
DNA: TGTGCCAGCAGCTTAGTCTGGGACAGGGGGCGGCTGAACACTGAAGCTTTCTTT
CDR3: CASSLVWDRGRLNTEAFF

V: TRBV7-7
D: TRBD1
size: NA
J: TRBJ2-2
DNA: TGTGCTAGCAGCTCTCGAAGAGCGGGACAGGGGAATGACGGGGAGCTGTTTTTT
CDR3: CASSSRRAGQGNDGELFF

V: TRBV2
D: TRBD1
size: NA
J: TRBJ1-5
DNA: TGTGCCAGCAGTCAAGGGGGAGCCGGGACAGGGATACAGCCCCAGCATTTT
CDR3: CASSQGGAGTGIQPQHF

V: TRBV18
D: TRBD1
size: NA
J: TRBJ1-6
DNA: TGTGCCAGCTCACCAGACAGGGTTTATTCACCCCTCCACTTT
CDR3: CASSPDRVYSPLHF

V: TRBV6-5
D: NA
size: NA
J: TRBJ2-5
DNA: TGTGCCAGCAGTGGAAATAGGCAGGGAATCCAGTACTTC
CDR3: CASSGNRQGIQYF

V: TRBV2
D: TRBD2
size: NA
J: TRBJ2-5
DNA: TGTGCCATACGATTGGCGGGGGGTCCTCAAGAGACCCAGTACTTC
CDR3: CAIRLAGGPQETQYF

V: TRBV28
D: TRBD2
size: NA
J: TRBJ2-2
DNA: TGTGCCAGCAGGTCTAGCGGGACAAACACCGGGGAGCTGTTTTTT
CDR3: CASRSSGTNTGELFF

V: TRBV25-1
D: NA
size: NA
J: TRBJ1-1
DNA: TGTGCCAGCAGCTTAATAACTACCTCCGGGACTGAAGCTTTCTTT
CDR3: CASSLITTSGTEAFF

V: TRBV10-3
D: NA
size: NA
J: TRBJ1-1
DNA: TGTGCCACCAGTGAGAACAGCCAAAGCGGCACTGAAGCTTTCTTT
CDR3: CATSENSQSGTEAFF

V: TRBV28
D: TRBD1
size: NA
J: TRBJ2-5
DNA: TGTGCCAGCAGTCCCGGACAGGCCGGCCAAGAGACCCAGTACTTC
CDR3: CASSPGQAGQETQYF

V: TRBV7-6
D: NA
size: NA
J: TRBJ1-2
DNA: TGTGCCAGCAGCTTAGAATTCAAGGGTTTTATGGCAGCGGGGAGAGGCTACACCTTC
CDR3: CASSLEFKGFMAAGRGYTF

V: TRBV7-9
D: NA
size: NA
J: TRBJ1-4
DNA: TGTGCCAGCAGCTTAGCGGCCGAGGAGGAAAAACTGTTTTTT
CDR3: CASSLAAEEEKLFF

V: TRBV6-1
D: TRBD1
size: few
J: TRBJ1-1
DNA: TGTGCCAGCGGACCATGGGGACAGGGCACTGAAGCTTTCTTT
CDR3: CASGPWGQGTEAFF

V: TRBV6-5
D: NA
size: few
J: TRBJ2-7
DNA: TGTGCCAGCAGTTACTCGGGGGGTACGGTAAACTTC
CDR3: CASSYSGGTVNF

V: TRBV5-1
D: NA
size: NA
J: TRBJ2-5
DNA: TGCGCCAGCAGCTCACTTCGCTCCGGAGGGACCCAGTACTTC
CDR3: CASSSLRSGGTQYF

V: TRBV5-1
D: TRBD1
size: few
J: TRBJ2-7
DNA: TGCGCCAGCAGCTTGGGCCGTCCCCGGGACAGGGAAGGGGAGCAGTACTTC
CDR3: CASSLGRPRDREGEQYF

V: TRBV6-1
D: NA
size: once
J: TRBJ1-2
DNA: TGTGCCAGCAGTGAACCGATTGTTCTTTTGGGACAACACTGGGAATATGGCTACACCTTC
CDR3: CASSEPIVLLGQHWEYGYTF

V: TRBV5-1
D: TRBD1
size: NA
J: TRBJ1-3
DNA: TGCGCCAGCAGCTTGTCTCACAGGGGAGATGGAAACACCATATATTTT
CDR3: CASSLSHRGDGNTIYF

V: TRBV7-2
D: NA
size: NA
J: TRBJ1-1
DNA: TGTGCCAGCAGCTTAGAGGGGGTTATGACTGAAGCTTTCTTT
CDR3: CASSLEGVMTEAFF

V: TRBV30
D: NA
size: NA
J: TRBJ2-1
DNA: TGTGCCTGGAGTGTAGGGGTAGAGCAGTTCTTC
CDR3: CAWSVGVEQFF

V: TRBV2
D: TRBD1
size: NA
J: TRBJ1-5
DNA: TGTGCCAGCAGTGGCGGACAGGAGGTTCAGCCCCAGCATTTT
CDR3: CASSGGQEVQPQHF

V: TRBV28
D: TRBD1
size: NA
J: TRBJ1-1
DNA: TGTGCCACCACAGGGGTCCCACGTGTGGACACTGAAGCTTTCTTT
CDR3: CATTGVPRVDTEAFF

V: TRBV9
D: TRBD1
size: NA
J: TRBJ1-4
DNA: TGTGCCAGCAGCGTAGATGGGACAGGAAGGGAAAAACTGTTTTTT
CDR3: CASSVDGTGREKLFF

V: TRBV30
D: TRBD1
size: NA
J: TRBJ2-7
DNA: TGTGCCTGGGGGCTCGGGACAGGGTACTACGAGCAGTACTTC
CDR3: CAWGLGTGYYEQYF

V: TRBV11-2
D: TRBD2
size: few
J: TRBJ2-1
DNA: TGTGCCAGCAGCTCCGATTCACTAGCGGGGGGGCCCAATGAGCAGTTCTTC
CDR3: CASSSDSLAGGPNEQFF

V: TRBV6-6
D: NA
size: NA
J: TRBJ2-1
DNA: TGTGCCAGCGGGAGCTCCTACAATGAGCAGTTCTTC
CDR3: CASGSSYNEQFF

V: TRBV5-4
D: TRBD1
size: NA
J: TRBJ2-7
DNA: TGTGCCAGCAGCACGGGACAGACCTACGAGCAGTACTTC
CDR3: CASSTGQTYEQYF

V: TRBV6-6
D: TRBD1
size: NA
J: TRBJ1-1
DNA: TGTGCCATCATCCGACAGGGGGAGGATGAAGCTTTCTTT
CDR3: CAIIRQGEDEAFF

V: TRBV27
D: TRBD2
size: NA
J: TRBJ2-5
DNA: TGTGCCAGCAGTTTCCTAGCGGGGGTCAAGTACCAAGAGACCCAGTACTTC
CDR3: CASSFLAGVKYQETQYF

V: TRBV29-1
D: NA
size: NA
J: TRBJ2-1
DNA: TGCAGCGCCGCGGCCGACTCCTACAATGAGCAGTTCTTC
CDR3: CSAAADSYNEQFF

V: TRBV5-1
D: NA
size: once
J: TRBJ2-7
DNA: TGCGCCAGCAGGCGGGAAGTCCTCCCCTACGAGCAGTACTTC
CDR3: CASRREVLPYEQYF

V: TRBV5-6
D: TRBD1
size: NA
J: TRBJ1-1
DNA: TGTGCCAGCAGCTCCATTACAGGGGACGCAGGGTATGGTTTCTTT
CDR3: CASSSITGDAGYGFF

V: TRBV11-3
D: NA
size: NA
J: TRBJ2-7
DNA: TGTGCCAGCAGCTTAGACAGCTACGAGCAGTACTTC
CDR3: CASSLDSYEQYF

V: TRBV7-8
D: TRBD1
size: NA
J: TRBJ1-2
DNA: TGTGCCAGCAGCTTAATATGGCCCGGACAGGACTATGGCTACACCTTC
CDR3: CASSLIWPGQDYGYTF

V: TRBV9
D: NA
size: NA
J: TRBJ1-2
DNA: TGTGCCAGCAGCCCGGACTCCGGGCCGACTTCTCCCTATGGCTACACCTTC
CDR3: CASSPDSGPTSPYGYTF

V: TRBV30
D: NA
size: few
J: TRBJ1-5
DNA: TGTGCCTGGAGTTCCCCCGGGTCAACACGTCAGCCCCAGCATTTT
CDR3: CAWSSPGSTRQPQHF

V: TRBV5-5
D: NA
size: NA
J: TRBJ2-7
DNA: TGTGCCAGCAGCTTGGGCGGGGCACCTTCCTACGAGCAGTACTTC
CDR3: CASSLGGAPSYEQYF

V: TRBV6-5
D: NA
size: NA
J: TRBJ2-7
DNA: TGTGCCAGCAGTTACTTCGGGGTCCCTCAGAGCTACGAGCAGTACTTC
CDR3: CASSYFGVPQSYEQYF

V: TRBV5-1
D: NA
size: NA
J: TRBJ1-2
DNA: TGCGCCAGCAGCTTGGACAGGGAGTTCAGTGGCTACACCTTC
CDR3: CASSLDREFSGYTF

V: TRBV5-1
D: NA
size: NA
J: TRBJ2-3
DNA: TGCGCCAGCAGCTTGGCCCAGGATACGCAGTATTTT
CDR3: CASSLAQDTQYF

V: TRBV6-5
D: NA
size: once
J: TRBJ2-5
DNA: TGTGCCAGCAGTTACTCAGAGTACCAAGAGACCCAGTACTTC
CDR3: CASSYSEYQETQYF

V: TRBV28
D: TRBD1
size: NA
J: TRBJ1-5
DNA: TGTGCCAGCAGTTTCGGGACAGTTAATAGCAATCAGCCCCAGCATTTT
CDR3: CASSFGTVNSNQPQHF

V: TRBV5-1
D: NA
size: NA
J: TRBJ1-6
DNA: TGCGCCAGCAGGATAGTCAGGGCGGATTCACCCCTCCACTTT
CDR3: CASRIVRADSPLHF

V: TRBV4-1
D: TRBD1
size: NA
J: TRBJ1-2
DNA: TGCGCCAGCAGCCCAGGGACAGGGGGAGATGGCTACACCTTC
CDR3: CASSPGTGGDGYTF

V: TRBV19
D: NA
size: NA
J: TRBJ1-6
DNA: TGTGCCAGTAGTATAATGAGCGTCAATTCACCCCTCCACTTT
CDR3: CASSIMSVNSPLHF

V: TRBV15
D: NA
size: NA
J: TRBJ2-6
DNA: TGTGCCACCAGCAGAGATTCAGGTTCTGGGGCCAACGTCCTGACTTTC
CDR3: CATSRDSGSGANVLTF

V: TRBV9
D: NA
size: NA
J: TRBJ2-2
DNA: TGTGCCAGCAGCCCCCGGTTTTCCGGGGAGCTGTTTTTT
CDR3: CASSPRFSGELFF

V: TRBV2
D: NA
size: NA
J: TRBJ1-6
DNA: TGTGCCAGCAGTGAAGGGCGGGGTGGACTTCGTAATTCACCCCTCCACTTT
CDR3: CASSEGRGGLRNSPLHF

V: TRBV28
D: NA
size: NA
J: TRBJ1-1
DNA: TGTGCCAGCAGACTCGTGAACACTGAAGCTTTCTTT
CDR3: CASRLVNTEAFF

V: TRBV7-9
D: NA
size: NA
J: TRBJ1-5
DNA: TGTGCCAGCAGCCCACAGGGTATGGATCAGCCCCAGCATTTT
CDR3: CASSPQGMDQPQHF

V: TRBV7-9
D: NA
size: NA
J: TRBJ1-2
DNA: TGTGCCAGCAGCTTACCCTCCCGGGGTGGGCATGGCTACACCTTC
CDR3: CASSLPSRGGHGYTF